The 18 T cell receptor beta chains listed next were all sequenced from one sample in a study of radiation and T cells in renal cell carcinoma. Regarding time point: baseline pretreatment blood. Documented treatment: 15 Gy SBRT to primary tumor, nephrectomy 4 weeks later. Using immunoSEQ multiplex PCR, the repertoire was profiled, and TCRdb retains in-frame clones only, with some absent. Found here are tens of thousands of clones, about 79% of them singletons; the top ten hold approximately 6.4%. The input for sequencing was blood, taken from a patient whose treatment included radiotherapy and nephrectomy. The receptors were sampled from a man aged 55 to 70 with renal cell carcinoma.

The rearrangement joins TRBV5-1 to TRBJ2-5, with 7 bases lining up with TRBD1. The germline gives CDR1 SGHRS, CDR2 YFSETQ. This CDR3 has 14 residues. J was trimmed by 2 bases and V by 3 bases; bases with no gene match: 4. The CDR3 region has the DNA TGCGCCAGCAGCTCAGGGGGACGGCAAGAGACCCAGTACTTC. Amino acids: CASSSGGRQETQYF.

The gene calls are TRBV19 and TRBJ2-3; 10 nucleotides line up with TRBD1. The CDR3 sequence is 13 residues long. Per the germline V gene, CDR1 is LNHDA and CDR2 is SQIVND (reference sequence). Trimming at V came to 9 bases and at J to 3 bases, leaving 3 bases not matched to a gene. CDR3 amino acids: CASQGQGTDTQYF. The CDR3 DNA sequence: TGTGCCAGCCAGGGACAGGGGACAGATACGCAGTATTTT.

The rearrangement joins TRBV10-3 to TRBJ1-2, with 9 bases that match TRBD1. Germline assignment: CDR1 ENHRY and CDR2 SYGVKD. This CDR3 has 14 amino acids. V trimming: 2 bases; J trimming: 2 bases; junction bases outside the gene matches: 0. The CDR3 reads CAISETGGNYGYTF. DNA for the CDR3: TGTGCCATCAGTGAGACAGGGGGCAACTATGGCTACACCTTC.

The CDR3 nucleotides are TGTGCCAGCAGCTCGCCCGGGAAGACGCTTGCGGCTTTCTTT. Protein product: CASSSPGKTLAAFF. The rearrangement joins TRBV5-5 to TRBJ1-1; no clear D. The CDR3 runs 14 residues. The germline V gene has CDR1 SGHKS and CDR2 YYEKEE (reference sequence). V lost 3 bases and J lost 11, with 20 bases in between.

The rearrangement links TRBV7-2 to TRBJ2-1; D remains ambiguous. The germline CDR1 and CDR2 sequences are SGHTA and FQGNSA. This CDR3 comprises 13 residues. V lost 3 bases and J 9 bases, leaving 12 bases between the germline ends. This CDR3 is CASSFPWSPEQFF. In nucleotides, the CDR3 is TGTGCCAGCAGCTTTCCATGGAGTCCTGAGCAGTTCTTC.

The chain employs TRBV5-6 and TRBJ2-1; D not certain. V gave up 2 bases and J gave up 4 bases, with 1 base separating them. The CDR3 consists of 11 residues. Per germline, CDR1 SGHDT and CDR2 YYEEEE. CDR3 sequence (DNA): TGTGCCAGCAGCTTATACAATGAGCAGTTCTTC. This translates into CASSLYNEQFF.

The V call is TRBV18, the J call TRBJ2-3; 9 nucleotides align to TRBD2. Germline CDR1 reads KGHSH; CDR2 reads LQKENI. This CDR3 is built from 17 residues. J gave up 2 bases and V 1 base, and 7 bases lay outside the gene matches. CDR3 protein: CASSPQSLAGLTDTQYF. CDR3 nucleotide sequence: TGTGCCAGCTCACCACAATCACTAGCGGGCCTCACAGATACGCAGTATTTT.

The gene calls are TRBV28 and TRBJ1-3; 11 bases are a match to TRBD1. This CDR3 has 17 amino acids. The germline V gene encodes CDR1 MDHEN and CDR2 SYDVKM. J lost 2 bases, V lost 3 bases, and 6 bases had no gene match. CDR3: CASSFPTGQGAGNTIYF. Written as DNA, the CDR3 is TGTGCCAGCAGTTTCCCAACGGGACAGGGGGCTGGAAACACCATATATTTT.

V gene TRBV27 combines with J gene TRBJ2-7, with D possibly being TRBD1 (6 bases). Germline loops: CDR1 MNHEY, CDR2 SMNVEV (reference sequence). This CDR3 comprises 14 residues. Trimming took 2 bases from V and 4 from J, leaving 12 bases between them. CDR3 region: CASSLKGDRYEQYF. CDR3 nucleotide sequence: TGTGCCAGCAGTTTAAAGGGGGATAGGTACGAGCAGTACTTC.

V usage is TRBV5-4 and J usage is TRBJ1-1; D not certain. With 2 bases removed from V and 6 bases from J, the gap between germline ends came to 14 bases. The length of the CDR3 is 14 residues. CDR1 SGHNT and CDR2 YYREEE come from the germline V gene (reference sequence). The CDR3 loop is CASSLSSGSAEAFF. The CDR3 region has the DNA TGTGCCAGCAGCTTAAGCTCCGGGTCGGCTGAAGCTTTCTTT.

This clone is categorized as medium-sized. This chain uses TRBV6-5 with TRBJ2-1; no clear D. The CDR3 length is 13 residues. CDR1 MNHEY and CDR2 SVGAGI come from the germline V gene. Deletions cut 6 bases from V and 4 bases from J, with 10 bases between. CDR3: CASRVGIYNEQFF. For the CDR3, the DNA is TGTGCCAGCAGGGTGGGAATTTACAATGAGCAGTTCTTC.

The V call is TRBV27, the J call TRBJ2-7, with D tentatively TRBD2 (6 bases). The CDR3 is 15 residues long. Trimming removed 0 bases from V and 2 bases from J, with 11 bases in between. The germline gives CDR1 MNHEY, CDR2 SMNVEV (reference sequence). This chain's CDR3 is CASSLSSGWPYEQYF. In DNA, the CDR3 is TGTGCCAGCAGTTTATCTAGCGGTTGGCCCTACGAGCAGTACTTC.

This clone was counted a single time. This chain uses TRBV29-1 with TRBJ2-3; D unclear. Trimming left V 6 bases short and J 6 bases short, with 16 bases between. There are 13 residues in the CDR3. In germline, CDR1 is SQVTM, CDR2 ANQGSEA. DNA for the CDR3: TGCAGCGTACCGGAAGCGCCCTCGGATACGCAGTATTTT. Translation: CSVPEAPSDTQYF.

This chain connects TRBV10-2 to TRBJ2-1; a possible D gene is TRBD2 (7 bases). CDR3 size: 22 residues. The ends were cut back, 6 bases at V and 0 bases at J, with 33 bases in the middle. Germline CDR1 and CDR2: WSHSY and SAAADI. Here the CDR3 reads CASSLGQSRLAYPPSSYNEQFF. CDR3 bases: TGCGCCAGCAGCCTCGGACAGTCAAGACTAGCCTATCCTCCAAGCTCCTACAATGAGCAGTTCTTC.

The chain combines TRBV28 with TRBJ2-1, with D perhaps matching TRBD2 (6 bases). This CDR3 is 15 amino acids long. V lost 7 bases to trimming and J lost 6 bases, with 19 bases between them. CDR1 and CDR2 (germline): MDHEN, SYDVKM. The CDR3, as DNA: TGTGCCAGCACTCCTCTGGGGGGAAGTTTCAATGAGCAGTTCTTC. This translates into CASTPLGGSFNEQFF.

The chain links TRBV5-1 to TRBJ2-3; TRBD2 might be the D (5 bases). The ends were cut back, 1 base at V and 2 bases at J, with 8 bases in the middle. The CDR3 extends over 14 amino acids. In germline, CDR1 is SGHRS, CDR2 YFSETQ. CDR3 nucleotide sequence: TGCGCCAGCAGCTTGACTAGGGTCACAGATACGCAGTATTTT. Its translation: CASSLTRVTDTQYF.

The rearrangement joins TRBV19 to TRBJ2-5, with a weak D call TRBD1 (7 bases). The ends were cut back, 10 bases at V and 1 base at J, with 25 bases in the middle. CDR1 is LNHDA, CDR2 SQIVND, per germline (reference sequence). There are 17 residues in the CDR3. CDR3 DNA sequence: TGTGCCACCACCGCAGGGGGGCGGGGAGTTGGCCAAGAGACCCAGTACTTC. Translation gives CATTAGGRGVGQETQYF.

This clone was detected only once. V is TRBV7-9 and J is TRBJ2-1, with D tentatively TRBD2 (6 bases). Germline V gives CDR1 SEHNR, CDR2 FQNEAQ (reference sequence). The CDR3 extends over 15 amino acids. Trimming removed 5 bases at V and 5 bases at J, with 16 bases between. CDR3 sequence (DNA): TGTGCCAGCAGCCCCATGGCGGGGATAAACAATGAGCAGTTCTTC. This sequence encodes CASSPMAGINNEQFF.